This T cell receptor (beta chain) was retrieved from a study of early T cells in non-severe SARS-CoV-2 infection. Study information: Alpha and beta chains were unpaired, from unsorted whole-blood bulk RNA.

The V end lost 4 bases, the J end lost 5 bases, and 15 bases lay between the germline ends. Germline V gene sequence: CDR1 SGHNT, CDR2 YYREEE (reference sequence). The CDR3 is 14 amino acids. TCRdb reanalysed the 5' RACE reads using MiXCR and keeps one entry per CDR3 protein. The table lists 50,000 to 65,000 distinct CDR3 sequences, 20% to 25% of them singletons. This clonotype was seen a few times. This rearrangement joins TRBV5-4 to TRBJ2-5; a weak D match, TRBD1 (6 bases). The sequencing used whole blood, collected at baseline. The clonotype was recovered from an adult who was a healthcare worker with PCR-confirmed SARS-CoV-2 infection or an uninfected control (not recorded which). CDR3 residues: CASSQRTVNETQYF. CDR3 DNA sequence: TGTGCCAGCAGCCAAAGGACAGTAAATGAGACCCAGTACTTC.